The 7 T cell receptor beta chains below were found in one sample sequenced in a study of cytomegalovirus exposure and HLA in healthy donors. Primers for the PCR totalled 60 Vbeta and 13 Jbeta. Repertoires were generated with immunoSEQ multiplex PCR, while TCRdb's copy carries only in-frame clones and drops some. The sample lists 130,000 to 150,000 clones, around three quarters occurring once. Sequences were obtained from PBMCs. These receptors were obtained from a man aged 30 to 39 in good health and CMV-seronegative.

This clone was seen ten or more times. This chain links TRBV5-1 with TRBJ2-2, with D perhaps matching TRBD1 (6 bases). Germline values: CDR1 SGHRS, CDR2 YFSETQ. V was trimmed by 2 bases and J by 0 bases, leaving 11 bases between them. The CDR3 consists of 16 residues. This CDR3 reads CASSLQGSANTGELFF. CDR3 bases: TGCGCCAGCAGCTTACAGGGATCCGCGAACACCGGGGAGCTGTTTTTT.

This clone was picked up a small number of times. The chain's CDR3 is CASREAGFDEQFF. The CDR3 DNA reads as TGTGCCAGCAGAGAAGCGGGGTTCGATGAGCAGTTCTTC. The chain has TRBV6-5 and TRBJ2-1; TRBD2 aligns across 7 bases. The CDR3 consists of 13 residues. CDR1 and CDR2 (germline): MNHEY, SVGAGI. V trimming: 6 bases; J trimming: 8 bases; junction bases outside the gene matches: 7.

The V and J genes are TRBV7-6 and TRBJ2-5; D possibly corresponds to TRBD1 (7 bases). V gave up 1 base and J gave up 5 bases, with 17 bases separating them. CDR3 length equals 16 residues. CDR1 SGHVS and CDR2 FNYEAQ come from the germline V gene. CDR3 sequence reads: CASSLDVEGAGETQYF. Here the CDR3 DNA reads TGTGCCAGCAGCTTAGATGTGGAGGGGGCGGGGGAGACCCAGTACTTC.

This clone was picked up a small number of times. The genes are TRBV7-8 and TRBJ2-7; 9 nucleotides line up with TRBD2. The junction had 9 bases not matched to a gene; V was cut back by 6 bases and J by 0 bases. This CDR3 is 16 amino acids long. Germline V lookup: CDR1 SGHVS, CDR2 FQNEAQ. The CDR3 spells CASRLVAGASSYEQYF. The DNA of the CDR3 is TGTGCCAGCAGACTTGTAGCGGGAGCGAGCTCCTACGAGCAGTACTTC.

This rearrangement joins TRBV5-1 to TRBJ2-1; D uncertain. Deletions cut 1 base from V and 3 bases from J, with 8 bases between. CDR3 size: 14 residues. The germline CDR1 and CDR2 sequences are SGHRS and YFSETQ. As DNA, the CDR3 is TGCGCCAGCAGCTTGTCTGGGCGCTACAATGAGCAGTTCTTC. Translated, it gives CASSLSGRYNEQFF.

This clone was picked up one time. The CDR3 reads CASSFGTSGGSTDTQYF. In nucleotides, the CDR3 is TGTGCCAGCAGCTTCGGGACTAGCGGGGGTAGCACAGATACGCAGTATTTT. The chain combines TRBV5-6 with TRBJ2-3, with 14 bases that match TRBD2. The CDR3 has 17 residues. With 2 bases clipped from V and 0 bases from J, the junction kept 2 bases outside the gene matches. Germline V CDR1 and CDR2: SGHDT, YYEEEE. Supplemented by reference TRBV5-6 and TRBJ2-3, the full variable domain reads DAGVTQSPTHLIKTRGQQVTLRCSPKSGHDTVSWYQQALGQGPQFIFQYYEEEERQRGNFPDRFSGHQFPNYSSELNVNALLLGDSALYLCASSFGTSGGSTDTQYFGPGTRLTVL.

This chain links TRBV6-6 with TRBJ1-3; D remains ambiguous. The CDR3 loop spans 14 amino acids. CDR1 and CDR2 (germline): MNHNY, SVGAGI (reference sequence). Between the trimmed V and J ends, which lost 7 bases and 4 bases, there was a span of 14 bases. The CDR3 sequence is CASIRTRSGNTIYF. The CDR3 nucleotides are TGTGCCAGCATCCGAACGAGGTCGGGAAACACCATATATTTT.